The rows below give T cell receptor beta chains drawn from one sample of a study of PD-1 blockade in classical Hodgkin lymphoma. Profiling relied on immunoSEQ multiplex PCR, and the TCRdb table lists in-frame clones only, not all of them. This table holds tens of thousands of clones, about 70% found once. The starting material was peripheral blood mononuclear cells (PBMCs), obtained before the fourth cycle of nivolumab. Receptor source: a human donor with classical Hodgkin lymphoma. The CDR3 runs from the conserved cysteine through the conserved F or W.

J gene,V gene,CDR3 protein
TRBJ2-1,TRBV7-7,CASSPDRNNEQFF
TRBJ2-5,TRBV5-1,CASSLGRGDNQETQYF
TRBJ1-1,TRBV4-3,CASSLWTASNTEAFF
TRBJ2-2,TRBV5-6,CASSFPTRGNTGELFF
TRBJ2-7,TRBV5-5,CASSLTGIRPGAGGSYEQYF
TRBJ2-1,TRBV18,CASSPQRGGRNEQFF
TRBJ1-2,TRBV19,CASTPGDPNYGYTF
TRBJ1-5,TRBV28,CASRRGGGDQPQHF
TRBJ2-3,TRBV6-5,CASRGSSSGDTQYF
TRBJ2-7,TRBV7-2,CASSLGAGKSYEQYF
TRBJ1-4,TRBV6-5,CASSYSAGGVSEKLFF
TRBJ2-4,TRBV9,CASSVDGTGGNIQYF
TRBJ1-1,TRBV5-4,CASSLDGSEAFF
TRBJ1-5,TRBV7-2,CASSTRGQLNQPQHF
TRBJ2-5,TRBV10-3,CAISEGWETQYF
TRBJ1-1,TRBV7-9,CASSVDRNTEAFF